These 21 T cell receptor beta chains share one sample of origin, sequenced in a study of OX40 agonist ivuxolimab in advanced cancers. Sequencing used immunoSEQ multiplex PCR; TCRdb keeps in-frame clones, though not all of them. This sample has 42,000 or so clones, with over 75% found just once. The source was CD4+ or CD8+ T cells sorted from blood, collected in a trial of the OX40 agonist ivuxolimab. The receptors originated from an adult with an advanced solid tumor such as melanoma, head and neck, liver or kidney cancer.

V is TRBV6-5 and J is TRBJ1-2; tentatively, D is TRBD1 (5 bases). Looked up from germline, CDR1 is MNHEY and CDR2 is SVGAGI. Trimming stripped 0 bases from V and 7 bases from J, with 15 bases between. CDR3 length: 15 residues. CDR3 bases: TGTGCCAGCAGTTACTCCGCAGGGTTCTCGTTTGGCTACACCTTC. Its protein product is CASSYSAGFSFGYTF.

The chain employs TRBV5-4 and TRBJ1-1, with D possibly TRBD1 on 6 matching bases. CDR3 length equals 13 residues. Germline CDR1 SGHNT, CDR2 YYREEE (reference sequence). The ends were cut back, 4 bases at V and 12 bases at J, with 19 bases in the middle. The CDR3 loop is CASSPTGGDTPFF. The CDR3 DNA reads TGTGCCAGCAGCCCTACCGGCGGGGACACCCCTTTCTTT.

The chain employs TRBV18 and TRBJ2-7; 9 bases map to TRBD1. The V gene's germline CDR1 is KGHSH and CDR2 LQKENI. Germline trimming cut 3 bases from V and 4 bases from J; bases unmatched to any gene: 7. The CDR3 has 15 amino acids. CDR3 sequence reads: CASSPAGQGVYEQYF. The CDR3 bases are TGTGCCAGCTCACCTGCGGGACAGGGTGTGTACGAGCAGTACTTC.

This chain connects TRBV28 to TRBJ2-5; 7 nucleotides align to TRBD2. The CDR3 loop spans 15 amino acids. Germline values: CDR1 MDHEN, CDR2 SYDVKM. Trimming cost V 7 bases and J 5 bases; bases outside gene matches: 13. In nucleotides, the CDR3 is TGTGCCAGCACCCGCGGTGGGGGGGTCGGTGAGACCCAGTACTTC. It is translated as CASTRGGGVGETQYF. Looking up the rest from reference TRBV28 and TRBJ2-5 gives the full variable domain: DVKVTQSSRYLVKRTGEKVFLECVQDMDHENMFWYRQDPGLGLRLIYFSYDVKMKEKGDIPEGYSVSREKKERFSLILESASTNQTSMYLCASTRGGGVGETQYFGPGTRLLVL.

The CDR3 here is CASSQDLIGDALYGYTF. In nucleotides, the CDR3 is TGCGCCAGCAGCCAAGATCTGATAGGGGACGCTCTCTATGGCTACACCTTC. The chain is built from TRBV4-1 and TRBJ1-2, with D possibly matching TRBD1 (5 bases). The germline CDR1 and CDR2 sequences are MGHRA and YSYEKL. Trimming stripped 0 bases from V and 4 bases from J, with 18 bases between. The CDR3 spans 17 residues.

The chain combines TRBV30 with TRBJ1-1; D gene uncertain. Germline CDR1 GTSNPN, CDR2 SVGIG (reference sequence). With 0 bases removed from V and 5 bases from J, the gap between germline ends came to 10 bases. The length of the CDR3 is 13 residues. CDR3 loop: CAWSVEARTEAFF. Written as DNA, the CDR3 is TGTGCCTGGAGTGTGGAGGCGCGGACTGAAGCTTTCTTT.

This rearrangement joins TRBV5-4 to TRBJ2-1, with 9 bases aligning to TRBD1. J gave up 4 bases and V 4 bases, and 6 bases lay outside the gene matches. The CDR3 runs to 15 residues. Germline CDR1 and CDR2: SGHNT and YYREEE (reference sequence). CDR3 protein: CASSHPGTGYNEQFF. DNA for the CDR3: TGTGCCAGCAGCCATCCCGGGACAGGGTACAATGAGCAGTTCTTC.

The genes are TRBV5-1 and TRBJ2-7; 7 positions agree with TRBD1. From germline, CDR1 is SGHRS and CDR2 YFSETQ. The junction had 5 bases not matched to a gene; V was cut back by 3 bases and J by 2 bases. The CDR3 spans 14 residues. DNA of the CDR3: TGCGCCAGCAGCTCTGACAGGGACCCCTACGAGCAGTACTTC. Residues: CASSSDRDPYEQYF.

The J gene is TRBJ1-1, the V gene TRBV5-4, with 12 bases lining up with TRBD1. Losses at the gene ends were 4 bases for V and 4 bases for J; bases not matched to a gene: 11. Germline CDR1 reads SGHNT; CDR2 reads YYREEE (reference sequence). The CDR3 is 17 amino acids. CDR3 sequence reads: CASSPSGQGALGTEAFF. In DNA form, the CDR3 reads TGTGCCAGCAGCCCGTCGGGACAGGGGGCGCTTGGCACTGAAGCTTTCTTT.

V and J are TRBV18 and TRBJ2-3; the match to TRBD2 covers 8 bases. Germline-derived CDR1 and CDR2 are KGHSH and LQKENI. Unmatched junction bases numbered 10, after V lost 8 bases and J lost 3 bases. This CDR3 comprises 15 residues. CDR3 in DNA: TGTGCCAGCCTTCCCGGACTAGCTCTTACAGATACGCAGTATTTT. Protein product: CASLPGLALTDTQYF. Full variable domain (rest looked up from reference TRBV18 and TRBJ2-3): NAGVMQNPRHLVRRRGQEARLRCSPMKGHSHVYWYRQLPEEGLKFMVYLQKENIIDESGMPKERFSAEFPKEGPSILRIQQVVRGDSAAYFCASLPGLALTDTQYFGPGTRLTVL.

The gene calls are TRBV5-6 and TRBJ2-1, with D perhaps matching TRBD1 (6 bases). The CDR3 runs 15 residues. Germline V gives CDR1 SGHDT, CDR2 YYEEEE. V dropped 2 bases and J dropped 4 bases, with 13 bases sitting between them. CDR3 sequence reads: CASSFHSRGYNEQFF. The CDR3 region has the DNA TGTGCCAGCAGCTTCCATAGTAGGGGGTACAATGAGCAGTTCTTC.

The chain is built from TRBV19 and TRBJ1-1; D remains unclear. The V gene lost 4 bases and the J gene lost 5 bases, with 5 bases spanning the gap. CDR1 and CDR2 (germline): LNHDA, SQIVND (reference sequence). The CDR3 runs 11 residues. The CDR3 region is CASSSWTEAFF. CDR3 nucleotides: TGTGCCAGTAGTAGCTGGACTGAAGCTTTCTTT.

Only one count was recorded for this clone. This CDR3 reads CASSHTSVPETQYF. The CDR3 coding sequence is TGTGCCAGCAGCCACACTAGCGTCCCAGAGACCCAGTACTTC. The V and J genes are TRBV28 and TRBJ2-5; TRBD2 agrees at 7 bases. The CDR3 length is 14 residues. In germline, CDR1 is MDHEN, CDR2 SYDVKM. The V and J ends lost 6 bases and 4 bases, in that order; junction bases with no gene match: 8.

The CDR3 region is CASNLRVKGIRVYGYTF. The CDR3 DNA is TGTGCCAGCAACTTAAGGGTTAAGGGGATAAGAGTTTATGGCTACACCTTC. V gene TRBV21-1 combines with J gene TRBJ1-2; TRBD1 is the table's D call and was not checked against the DNA. TRBV21-1 is flagged as a pseudogene. The CDR3 is 17 residues long.

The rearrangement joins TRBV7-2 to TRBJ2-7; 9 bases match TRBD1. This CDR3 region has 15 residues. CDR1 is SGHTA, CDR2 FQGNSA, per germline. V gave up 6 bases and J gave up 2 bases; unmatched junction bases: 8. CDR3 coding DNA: TGTGCCAGCAGGATGGATGGGACAGGGCCCTACGAGCAGTACTTC. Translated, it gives CASRMDGTGPYEQYF.

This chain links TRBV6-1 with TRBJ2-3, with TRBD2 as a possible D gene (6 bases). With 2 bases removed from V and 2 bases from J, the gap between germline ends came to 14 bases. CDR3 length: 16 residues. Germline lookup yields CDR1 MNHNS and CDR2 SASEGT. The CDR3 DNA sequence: TGTGCCAGCAGTGAAATTCGCGGGGCCGTCACAGATACGCAGTATTTT. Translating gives CASSEIRGAVTDTQYF.

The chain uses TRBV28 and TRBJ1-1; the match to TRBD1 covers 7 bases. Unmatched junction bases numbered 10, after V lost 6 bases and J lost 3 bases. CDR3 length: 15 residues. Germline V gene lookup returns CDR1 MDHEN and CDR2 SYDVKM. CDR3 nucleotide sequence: TGTGCCAGCAGAATTTCCCCCACAGGGGACACTGAAGCTTTCTTT. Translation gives CASRISPTGDTEAFF. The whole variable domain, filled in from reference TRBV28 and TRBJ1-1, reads DVKVTQSSRYLVKRTGEKVFLECVQDMDHENMFWYRQDPGLGLRLIYFSYDVKMKEKGDIPEGYSVSREKKERFSLILESASTNQTSMYLCASRISPTGDTEAFFGQGTRLTVV.

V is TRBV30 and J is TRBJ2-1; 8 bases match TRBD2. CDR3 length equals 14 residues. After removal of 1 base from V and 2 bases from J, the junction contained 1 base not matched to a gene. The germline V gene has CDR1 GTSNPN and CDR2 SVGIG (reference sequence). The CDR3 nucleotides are TGTGCCTGGAGTGGGCGGGGGGCCTACAATGAGCAGTTCTTC. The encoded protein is CAWSGRGAYNEQFF.

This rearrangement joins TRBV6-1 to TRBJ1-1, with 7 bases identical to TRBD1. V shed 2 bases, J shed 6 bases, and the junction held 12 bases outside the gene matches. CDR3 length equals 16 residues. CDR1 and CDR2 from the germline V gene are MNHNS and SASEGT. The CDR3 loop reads CASSEMTGKGFAEAFF. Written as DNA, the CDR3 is TGTGCCAGCAGTGAAATGACAGGGAAGGGGTTCGCTGAAGCTTTCTTT.

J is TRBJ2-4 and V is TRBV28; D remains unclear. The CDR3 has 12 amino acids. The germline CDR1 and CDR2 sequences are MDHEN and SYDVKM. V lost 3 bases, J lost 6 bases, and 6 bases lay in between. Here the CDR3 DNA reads TGTGCCAGCAGTTTTAACAGAAACATTCAGTACTTC. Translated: CASSFNRNIQYF.

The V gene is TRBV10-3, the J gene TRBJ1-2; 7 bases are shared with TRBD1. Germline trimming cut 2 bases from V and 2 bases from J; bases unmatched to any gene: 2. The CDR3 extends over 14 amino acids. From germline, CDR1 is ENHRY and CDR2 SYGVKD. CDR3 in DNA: TGTGCCATCAGTGAGGGGACAGTGAACTATGGCTACACCTTC. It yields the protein CAISEGTVNYGYTF.